These T cell receptor beta chains were read from a single sample in a study of T cell responses to AZD1222 COVID-19 vaccine. Clones were sequenced by immunoSEQ multiplex PCR, and TCRdb holds only the in-frame ones, with some missing. The repertoire holds 90,000 to 120,000 clones, 80% to 90% seen once, with around 6.7% in the top ten. The sample here was peripheral blood, taken on day 0 of AZD1222 vaccination. The receptors come from an adult in good health. Both conserved end residues are part of each CDR3. D genes are given only for firm matches. Size is omitted from some rows. Given values are once, few, many or a class for expanded clones.

14	TRBD1	-	TRBV5-1	TRBJ1-4	CASSLGQGNEKLFF	TGCGCCAGCAGCTTGGGACAGGGTAATGAAAAACTGTTTTTT
15	-	-	TRBV11-2	TRBJ2-1	CASSPGGTAYNEQFF	TGTGCCAGCAGCCCAGGTGGGACTGCCTACAATGAGCAGTTCTTC
15	-	-	TRBV4-3	TRBJ2-5	CASSQDHWRTETQYF	TGCGCCAGCAGCCAAGATCACTGGCGAACGGAGACCCAGTACTTC
14	-	-	TRBV9	TRBJ1-6	CASSVAQGSSPLHF	TGTGCCAGCAGCGTAGCTCAGGGGAGTTCACCCCTCCACTTT
17	-	-	TRBV15	TRBJ2-4	CATSRDGQGRAKNIQYF	TGTGCCACCAGCAGAGATGGGCAGGGGAGGGCCAAAAACATTCAGTACTTC
13	-	-	TRBV4-2	TRBJ2-2	CASSQEWGGELFF	TGTGCCAGCAGCCAAGAATGGGGCGGGGAGCTGTTTTTT
18	-	few	TRBV18	TRBJ1-5	CASSQPKETGGSNQPQHF	TGTGCCAGCTCACAACCTAAAGAGACAGGAGGGAGCAATCAGCCCCAGCATTTT
17	TRBD2	-	TRBV7-2	TRBJ2-3	CASSGQPLGGARDTQYF	TGTGCCAGCAGCGGCCAACCACTCGGGGGGGCGCGAGATACGCAGTATTTT
18	-	-	TRBV10-1	TRBJ1-5	CASSDTRPGELGNQPQHF	TGCGCCAGCAGTGATACCCGACCGGGGGAACTGGGCAATCAGCCCCAGCATTTT
17	-	-	TRBV14	TRBJ2-5	CASSQDPRTLGFQTQYF	TGTGCCAGCAGCCAAGATCCCAGGACCCTAGGATTCCAGACCCAGTACTTC
12	TRBD1	-	TRBV6-2/TRBV6-3	TRBJ1-1	CASSLQQGEAFF	TGTGCCAGCAGCCTTCAACAGGGGGAAGCTTTCTTT
16	-	-	TRBV15	TRBJ1-4	CATSRDLSGGQEKLFF	TGTGCCACCAGCAGAGATCTATCGGGGGGCCAGGAAAAACTGTTTTTT
16	-	-	TRBV7-2	TRBJ1-3	CASSSQPAGSGNTIYF	TGTGCCAGCAGCTCCCAGCCGGCGGGGTCTGGAAACACCATATATTTT
15	TRBD1	once	TRBV10-3	TRBJ1-3	CAITDRLSSGNTIYF	TGTGCCATAACGGACAGGCTGAGCTCTGGAAACACCATATATTTT
12	-	-	TRBV28	TRBJ1-6	CASSFQNSPLHF	TGTGCCAGCAGTTTCCAGAATTCACCCCTCCACTTT
13	TRBD1	-	TRBV12-3/TRBV12-4	TRBJ2-7	CASSFGTGLEQYF	TGTGCCAGCAGTTTTGGGACAGGGCTCGAGCAGTACTTC
14	-	few	TRBV10-3	TRBJ2-2	CAINWDPRTGELFF	TGTGCCATCAATTGGGACCCTCGAACCGGGGAGCTGTTTTTT
15	-	-	TRBV24-1	TRBJ2-2	CATSDPPRTAGELFF	TGTGCCACCAGTGATCCGCCGCGGACAGCCGGGGAGCTGTTTTTT
15	-	-	TRBV7-8	TRBJ2-5	CASSAPPEGIETQYF	TGTGCCAGCAGCGCCCCCCCTGAGGGGATAGAGACCCAGTACTTC
15	-	-	TRBV30	TRBJ1-5	CAWSFGGPYNQPQHF	TGTGCCTGGAGCTTTGGGGGGCCCTACAATCAGCCCCAGCATTTT
15	-	few	TRBV15	TRBJ2-3	CATSREGGGPDTQYF	TGTGCCACCAGCAGAGAGGGGGGGGGCCCAGATACGCAGTATTTT
14	-	-	TRBV7-8	TRBJ2-2	CASSPREGSGELFF	TGTGCCAGCAGCCCCCGAGAGGGTAGCGGGGAGCTGTTTTTT
17	TRBD1	-	TRBV18	TRBJ1-1	CASSPLIGQGLNTEAFF	TGTGCCAGCTCACCCCTCATTGGACAGGGGCTGAACACTGAAGCTTTCTTT
13	-	once	TRBV14	TRBJ2-2	CASKGANTGELFF	TGTGCCAGCAAAGGGGCGAACACCGGGGAGCTGTTTTTT
14	-	-	TRBV2	TRBJ1-5	CASRGEGGNQPQHF	TGTGCCAGCAGGGGGGAGGGGGGCAATCAGCCCCAGCATTTT
14	TRBD1	once	TRBV5-6	TRBJ2-7	CASSIQGTAIEQYF	TGTGCCAGCAGCATACAGGGGACAGCCATCGAGCAGTACTTC
16	TRBD2	-	TRBV16	TRBJ2-3	CASSQRGLAGADTQYF	TGTGCCAGCAGCCAAAGGGGACTAGCGGGAGCCGATACGCAGTATTTT
15	-	-	TRBV28	TRBJ1-6	CASSQAGRMNSPLHF	TGTGCCAGCAGCCAGGCAGGACGAATGAATTCACCCCTCCACTTT
15	TRBD1	few	TRBV7-2	TRBJ2-3	CASSWDRGPADTQYF	TGTGCCAGCAGCTGGGACAGGGGGCCCGCAGATACGCAGTATTTT
16	-	-	TRBV23-1	TRBJ1-6	CASSQKTSSYNSPLHF	TGCGCCAGCAGTCAAAAAACTAGCTCCTATAATTCACCCCTCCACTTT
13	-	-	TRBV7-2	TRBJ2-1	CASSLDRTNEQFF	TGTGCCAGCAGCTTGGATAGGACGAATGAGCAGTTCTTC
12	-	few	TRBV19	TRBJ2-2	CASRRNTGELFF	TGTGCCAGTAGGAGGAACACCGGGGAGCTGTTTTTT
16	-	-	TRBV24-1	TRBJ2-3	CATSDPTGSSTDTQYF	TGTGCCACCAGTGATCCGACCGGGTCTAGCACAGATACGCAGTATTTT
14	TRBD1	-	TRBV3-1/TRBV3-2	TRBJ2-7	CASSPTGGPYEQYF	TGTGCCAGCAGCCCAACAGGGGGACCCTACGAGCAGTACTTC
13	-	few	TRBV10-3	TRBJ1-2	CATKQVLGYGYTF	TGTGCCACCAAACAGGTTTTAGGGTATGGCTACACCTTC
12	-	few	TRBV29-1	TRBJ2-1	CSVGDPYNEQFF	TGCAGCGTTGGGGACCCCTACAATGAGCAGTTCTTC
14	-	few	TRBV7-9	TRBJ2-7	CASSLGGDSYEQYF	TGTGCCAGCAGCTTAGGAGGGGACTCCTACGAGCAGTACTTC
16	TRBD1	-	TRBV5-1	TRBJ2-1	CASSLGQGSRGNEQFF	TGCGCCAGCAGCTTGGGACAGGGTTCCCGGGGCAATGAGCAGTTCTTC
12	-	-	TRBV7-2	TRBJ1-1	CASSFRATEAFF	TGTGCCAGCAGCTTTAGGGCCACTGAAGCTTTCTTT
13	TRBD1	-	TRBV24-1	TRBJ1-5	CATSATGVQPQHF	TGTGCCACCAGTGCAACAGGGGTGCAGCCCCAGCATTTT
14	-	-	TRBV3-1/TRBV3-2	TRBJ1-6	CASSPGHEESPLHF	TGTGCCAGCAGCCCGGGACATGAGGAGTCACCCCTCCACTTT
16	-	-	TRBV5-4	TRBJ1-1	CASSSLVGGLDTEAFF	TGTGCCAGCAGCTCCCTTGTCGGGGGCTTGGACACTGAAGCTTTCTTT
16	-	-	TRBV7-7	TRBJ2-2	CASSPSVDANTGELFF	TGTGCTAGCAGCCCGAGCGTGGACGCGAACACCGGGGAGCTGTTTTTT
12	TRBD1	-	TRBV6-2/TRBV6-3	TRBJ1-1	CASSATGVRAFF	TGTGCCAGCAGTGCGACAGGGGTCAGGGCTTTCTTT
17	TRBD2	once	TRBV5-1	TRBJ2-3	CASSGLAGGLSTDTQYF	TGCGCCAGCAGCGGGCTAGCGGGAGGCTTAAGCACAGATACGCAGTATTTT
17	TRBD1	-	TRBV28	TRBJ1-2	CASSAPGQWGANYGYTF	TGTGCCAGCAGTGCACCGGGACAGTGGGGGGCTAACTATGGCTACACCTTC
15	-	-	TRBV4-1	TRBJ1-2	CASSQDKPVSYGYTF	TGCGCCAGCAGCCAAGATAAGCCAGTTTCCTATGGCTACACCTTC
16	-	-	TRBV3-1/TRBV3-2	TRBJ2-3	CASSQEGGWLSGLQYF	TGTGCCAGCAGCCAAGAGGGTGGCTGGCTTTCCGGGTTGCAGTATTTT
14	TRBD1	-	TRBV6-4	TRBJ1-5	CASSHRGLGQPQHF	TGTGCCAGCAGCCACAGGGGTTTGGGGCAGCCCCAGCATTTT
16	TRBD1	-	TRBV6-2/TRBV6-3	TRBJ1-5	CASSSPTGEGNQPQHF	TGTGCCAGCAGTTCCCCCACAGGGGAGGGCAATCAGCCCCAGCATTTT
14	TRBD2	-	TRBV5-1	TRBJ2-7	CASSLVAGGDEQYF	TGCGCCAGCAGCTTGGTGGCGGGAGGCGACGAGCAGTACTTC
13	-	-	TRBV28	TRBJ1-5	CASTSYSNQPQHF	TGTGCCAGCACGAGTTATAGCAATCAGCCCCAGCATTTT
16	TRBD1	-	TRBV5-1	TRBJ1-5	CASSLGDREGVQPQHF	TGCGCCAGCAGCTTGGGGGACAGGGAAGGAGTTCAGCCCCAGCATTTT
17	TRBD1	-	TRBV7-2	TRBJ1-1	CASSLVGAGTGGTEAFF	TGTGCCAGCAGCTTAGTTGGAGCCGGGACAGGGGGGACTGAAGCTTTCTTT
15	TRBD1	-	TRBV6-4	TRBJ2-5	CASRKTGEGQETQYF	TGTGCCAGCAGGAAAACAGGGGAAGGTCAAGAGACCCAGTACTTC